This TCR beta chain was profiled in a study of neoadjuvant nivolumab and ipilimumab in lung cancer. TCRdb's copy holds only in-frame clones and misses some; the assay was immunoSEQ multiplex PCR. Counted here are tens of thousands of clones, roughly 89% occurring once; the ten biggest clones make up roughly 3.7%. CDR1 GTSNPN and CDR2 SVGIG come from the germline V gene (reference sequence). CDR3 length: 12 amino acids. Trimming stripped 1 base from V and 2 bases from J, with 6 bases between. Turning to this clone: What it binds is unknown.

Study outcomes and limitations: From pretherapy to surgery, tumor richness and clonality rose with dual therapy. A small number of samples were TCR sequenced. Resected tumors had greater TCR richness and clonality than uninvolved lung.

The starting material was blood, obtained before neoadjuvant nivolumab, alone or with ipilimumab. The rearrangement joins TRBV30 to TRBJ2-7, with no clear D. The sequence was obtained from an adult with non-small cell lung cancer. Some clones in this sample may be carry-over from other donors' samples. The CDR3: CAWSGGAYEQYF. CDR3 bases: TGTGCCTGGAGTGGTGGAGCCTACGAGCAGTACTTC.